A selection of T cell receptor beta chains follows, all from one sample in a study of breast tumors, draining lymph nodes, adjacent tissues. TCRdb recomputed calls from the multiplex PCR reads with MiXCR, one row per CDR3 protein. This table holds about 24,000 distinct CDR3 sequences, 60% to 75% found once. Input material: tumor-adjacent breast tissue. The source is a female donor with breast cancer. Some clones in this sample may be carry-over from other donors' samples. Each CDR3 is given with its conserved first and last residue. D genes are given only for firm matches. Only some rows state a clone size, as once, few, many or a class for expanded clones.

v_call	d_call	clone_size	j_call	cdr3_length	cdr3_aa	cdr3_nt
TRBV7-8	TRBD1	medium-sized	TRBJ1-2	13	CASSGNRQGGYTF	TGTGCCAGCAGCGGGAATAGACAGGGTGGCTACACCTTC
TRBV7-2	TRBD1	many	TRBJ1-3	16	CASSPRQGYSGNTIYF	TGTGCCAGCAGCCCCCGACAGGGTTACAGTGGAAACACCATATATTTT
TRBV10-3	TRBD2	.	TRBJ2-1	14	CAISGTSGAYEQFF	TGTGCCATCAGTGGAACTAGCGGGGCGTATGAGCAGTTCTTC
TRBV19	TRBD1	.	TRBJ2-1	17	CASTTKLTGVTYNEQFF	TGTGCCAGTACCACGAAACTAACAGGGGTCACCTACAATGAGCAGTTCTTC
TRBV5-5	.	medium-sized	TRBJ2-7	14	CASSFPEGRDEQYF	TGTGCCAGCAGCTTCCCGGAGGGTAGGGACGAGCAGTACTTC
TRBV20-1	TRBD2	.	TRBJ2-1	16	CSAKISGSIAYNEQFF	TGCAGTGCCAAAATTAGCGGGAGTATCGCCTACAATGAGCAGTTCTTC
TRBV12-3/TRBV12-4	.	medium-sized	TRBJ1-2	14	CASSPRDTRYGYTF	TGTGCCAGCAGTCCCCGGGACACGCGCTATGGCTACACCTTC
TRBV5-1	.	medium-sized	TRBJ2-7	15	CASSLDRAPSYEQYF	TGCGCCAGCAGCTTGGACAGAGCCCCTTCCTACGAGCAGTACTTC
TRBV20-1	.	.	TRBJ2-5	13	CSALGRNQETQYF	TGCAGTGCCCTGGGACGGAACCAAGAGACCCAGTACTTC
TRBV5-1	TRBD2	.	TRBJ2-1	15	CASSTGTSKKGEQFF	TGTGCCAGCAGCACCGGGACTAGCAAGAAGGGTGAGCAGTTCTTC
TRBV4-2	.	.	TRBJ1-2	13	CASSQVSRSGYTF	TGTGCCAGCAGCCAAGTCTCACGGAGCGGCTACACCTTC
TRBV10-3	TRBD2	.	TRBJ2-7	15	CAISGGLAGAYEQYF	TGTGCCATCAGTGGCGGGCTAGCGGGAGCATACGAGCAGTACTTC
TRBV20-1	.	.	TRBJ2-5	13	CSARPSIQETQYF	TGCAGTGCTAGACCCAGCATACAAGAGACCCAGTACTTC
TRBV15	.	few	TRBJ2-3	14	CATSREQHTDTQYF	TGTGCCACCAGCAGGGAACAACACACAGATACGCAGTATTTT
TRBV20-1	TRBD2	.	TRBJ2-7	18	CSARPNGFGLAGDYEQYF	TGCAGTGCTAGACCCAACGGATTTGGACTAGCGGGCGATTACGAGCAGTACTTC
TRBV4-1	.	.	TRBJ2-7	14	CASSQEPGLNEQYF	TGCGCCAGCAGCCAAGAGCCAGGGCTAAACGAGCAGTACTTC
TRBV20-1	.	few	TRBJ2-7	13	CSADDRRTYEQYF	TGCAGTGCCGATGACAGGAGAACCTACGAGCAGTACTTC
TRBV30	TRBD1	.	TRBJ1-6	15	CAWSPTGSYNSPLHF	TGTGCCTGGAGCCCGACAGGGAGCTATAATTCACCCCTCCACTTT
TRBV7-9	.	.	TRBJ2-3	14	CASSFSSLADTQYF	TGTGCCAGCAGCTTTAGTTCTCTAGCAGATACGCAGTATTTT
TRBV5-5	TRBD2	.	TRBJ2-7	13	CASGLAGAYEQYF	TGTGCCAGCGGCCTAGCGGGGGCCTACGAGCAGTACTTC
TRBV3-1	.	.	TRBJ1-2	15	CASSYRDSRFYGYTF	TGTGCCAGCAGTTACCGGGACTCCCGATTCTATGGCTACACCTTC
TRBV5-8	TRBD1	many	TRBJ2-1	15	CASSLEQGEWNEQFF	TGTGCCAGCAGCTTGGAACAGGGGGAGTGGAATGAGCAGTTCTTC
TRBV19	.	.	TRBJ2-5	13	CASSIDHGETQYF	TGTGCCAGTAGTATAGATCATGGAGAGACCCAGTACTTC
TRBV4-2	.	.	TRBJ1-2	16	CASSQESGKSKYGYTF	TGTGCCAGCAGCCAAGAGAGCGGAAAGTCTAAGTATGGCTACACCTTC
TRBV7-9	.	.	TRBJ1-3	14	CAYRSGLSGNTIYF	TGTGCCTACAGGTCCGGCCTCTCTGGAAACACCATATATTTT
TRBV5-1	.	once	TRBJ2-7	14	CASSLYTGNYEQYF	TGCGCCAGCAGCTTGTATACAGGGAATTACGAGCAGTACTTC
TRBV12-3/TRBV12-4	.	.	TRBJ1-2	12	CASSSFPNGYTF	TGTGCCAGCAGTAGTTTCCCTAATGGCTACACCTTC
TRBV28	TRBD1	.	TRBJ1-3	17	CASSQVPGQGDANTIYF	TGTGCCAGCAGTCAAGTGCCGGGACAGGGGGATGCAAACACCATATATTTT
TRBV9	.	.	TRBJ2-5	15	CASSYLEGGRETQYF	TGTGCCAGCAGCTACCTCGAAGGGGGGAGAGAGACCCAGTACTTC
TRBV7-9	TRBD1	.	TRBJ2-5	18	CASSLHQWTGGLIETQYF	TGTGCCAGCAGCTTACACCAGTGGACAGGGGGCCTGATAGAGACCCAGTACTTC
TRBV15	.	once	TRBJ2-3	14	CATSRDRISGAQYF	TGTGCCACCAGCAGAGATCGGATCTCGGGTGCCCAGTATTTT
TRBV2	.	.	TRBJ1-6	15	CASSVQGGGNSPLHF	TGTGCCAGCAGTGTTCAGGGAGGGGGTAATTCACCCCTCCACTTT
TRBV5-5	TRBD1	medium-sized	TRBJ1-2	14	CASSLVQGDYGYTF	TGTGCCAGCAGCTTGGTTCAGGGGGACTATGGCTACACCTTC
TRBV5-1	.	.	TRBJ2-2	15	CASSSGHTNTGELFF	TGCGCCAGCAGCTCGGGACATACGAACACCGGGGAGCTGTTTTTT
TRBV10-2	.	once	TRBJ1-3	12	CASKGSGDTIYF	TGCGCCAGCAAAGGGTCGGGTGACACCATATATTTT
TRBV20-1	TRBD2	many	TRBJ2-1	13	CSVPRGDYNEQFF	TGCAGTGTTCCGCGGGGGGACTACAATGAGCAGTTCTTC
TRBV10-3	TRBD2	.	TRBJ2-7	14	CASSVAGGTPEQYF	TGTGCCAGCAGTGTAGCGGGAGGTACTCCCGAGCAGTACTTC
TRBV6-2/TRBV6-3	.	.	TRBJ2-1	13	CASTKTSPHEQFF	TGTGCCAGCACCAAAACTAGCCCGCATGAGCAGTTCTTC
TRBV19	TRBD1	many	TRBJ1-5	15	CASSPRTGGDQPQHF	TGTGCCAGTAGCCCACGGACAGGGGGCGATCAGCCCCAGCATTTT
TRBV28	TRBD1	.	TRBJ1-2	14	CASRNDGTGGGYTF	TGTGCCAGCAGGAACGACGGGACAGGGGGTGGCTACACCTTC
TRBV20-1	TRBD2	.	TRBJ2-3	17	CSARGGVAGAVRDTQYF	TGCAGTGCTAGAGGGGGAGTAGCGGGAGCAGTTCGAGATACGCAGTATTTT
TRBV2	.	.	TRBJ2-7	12	CASESATVEQYF	TGTGCCAGCGAGTCAGCCACTGTCGAGCAGTACTTC
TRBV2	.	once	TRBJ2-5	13	CASSDLPRQTQYF	TGTGCCAGCAGTGATCTGCCGCGGCAGACCCAGTACTTC
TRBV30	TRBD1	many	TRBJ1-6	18	CAWSVRGGGGSYNSPLHF	TGTGCCTGGAGTGTACGAGGGGGCGGCGGAAGCTATAATTCACCCCTCCACTTT
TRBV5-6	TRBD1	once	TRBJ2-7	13	CASRKTGAYEQYF	TGTGCCAGCAGAAAAACAGGGGCCTACGAGCAGTACTTC
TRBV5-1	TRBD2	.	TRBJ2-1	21	CASSAIGTAGTSVNSYNEQFF	TGCGCCAGCAGCGCGATCGGGACAGCCGGGACTAGCGTAAACTCCTACAATGAGCAGTTCTTC
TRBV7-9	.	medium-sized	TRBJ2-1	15	CASSFRDGQYNEQFF	TGTGCCAGCAGCTTCCGGGACGGACAGTACAATGAGCAGTTCTTC
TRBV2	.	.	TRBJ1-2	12	CASRKEGDGYTF	TGTGCCAGCAGAAAAGAGGGGGATGGCTACACCTTC
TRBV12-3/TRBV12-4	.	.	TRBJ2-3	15	CASSLRRDRTDTQYF	TGTGCCAGCAGTTTAAGGCGGGACCGCACAGATACGCAGTATTTT
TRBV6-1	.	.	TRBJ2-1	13	CASSLGPISEQFF	TGTGCCAGCAGTCTGGGTCCAATATCTGAGCAGTTCTTC
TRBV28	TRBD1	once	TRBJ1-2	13	CASKIQGAGGYTF	TGTGCCAGCAAAATACAGGGGGCAGGTGGCTACACCTTC
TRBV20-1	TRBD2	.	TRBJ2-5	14	CSAGSGRVAETQYF	TGCAGTGCAGGTAGCGGGAGGGTCGCGGAGACCCAGTACTTC
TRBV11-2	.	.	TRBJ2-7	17	CASSLVFGGLVVFEQYF	TGTGCCAGCAGCTTAGTGTTCGGGGGATTAGTCGTCTTCGAGCAGTACTTC
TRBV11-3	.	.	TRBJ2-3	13	CASSPERPDTQYF	TGTGCCAGCAGCCCAGAAAGACCAGATACGCAGTATTTT
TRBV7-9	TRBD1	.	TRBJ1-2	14	CASSSTGGEDGYTF	TGTGCCAGCAGCTCGACAGGGGGCGAAGATGGCTACACCTTC
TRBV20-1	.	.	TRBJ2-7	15	CSAGRGRGRNYEQYF	TGCAGTGCTGGGAGGGGGAGAGGGAGGAACTACGAGCAGTACTTC
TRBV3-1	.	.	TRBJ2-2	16	CASSQAGRGDTGELFF	TGTGCCAGCAGCCAAGCGGGACGAGGGGACACCGGGGAGCTGTTTTTT
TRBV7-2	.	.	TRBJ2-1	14	CASSLWGAYNEQFF	TGTGCCAGCAGCTTATGGGGGGCCTACAATGAGCAGTTCTTC
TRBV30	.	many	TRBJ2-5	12	CAWSVNFETQYF	TGTGCCTGGAGTGTTAATTTTGAGACCCAGTACTTC
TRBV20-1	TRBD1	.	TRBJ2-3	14	CSAIPGGSTDTQYF	TGCAGTGCTATTCCAGGGGGCAGTACTGATACGCAGTATTTT